Below, 26 T cell receptor beta chains from the same sample are listed, as sequenced in a study of technical replicates of blood from several donors. TCRdb keeps only in-frame clones here, not all; method: immunoSEQ multiplex PCR. The table lists 72,000 or so clones, about 94% of them singletons. The sample taken for sequencing was T cells isolated from PBMCs. The source is a human donor in good health.

The chain joins TRBV18 to TRBJ1-2; 7 bases map to TRBD1. Germline CDR1 reads KGHSH; CDR2 reads LQKENI. CDR3 length equals 15 residues. With 2 bases clipped from V and 10 bases from J, the junction kept 13 bases outside the gene matches. CDR3 protein: CASSPSGTVPSHYTF. The CDR3 DNA sequence: TGTGCCAGCTCACCATCCGGGACAGTGCCATCCCACTACACCTTC.

The chain is built from TRBV28 and TRBJ2-7; the match to TRBD1 covers 9 bases. This CDR3 has 15 amino acids. Unmatched junction bases numbered 3, after V lost 3 bases and J lost 0 bases. Germline CDR1 reads MDHEN; CDR2 reads SYDVKM. CDR3 in DNA: TGTGCCAGCAGTTTCCGGGACAGGGCCTCCTACGAGCAGTACTTC. As protein: CASSFRDRASYEQYF.

The V and J genes are TRBV7-2 and TRBJ2-3; 9 nucleotides line up with TRBD2. Germline assignment: CDR1 SGHTA and CDR2 FQGNSA. J was trimmed by 0 bases and V by 3 bases; bases with no gene match: 7. CDR3 length equals 17 residues. The CDR3 sequence is CASSFLAGISSTDTQYF. The CDR3 region has the DNA TGTGCCAGCAGCTTCCTAGCGGGAATATCTAGCACAGATACGCAGTATTTT.

The chain has TRBV6-6 and TRBJ2-4, with D perhaps matching TRBD2 (7 bases). V gave up 0 bases and J gave up 9 bases, with 9 bases separating them. CDR1 is MNHNY, CDR2 SVGAGI, per germline (reference sequence). The CDR3 runs 13 residues. This chain's CDR3 is CASSYSRGGIQYF. As DNA, the CDR3 is TGTGCCAGCAGTTACTCTAGGGGGGGCATTCAGTACTTC.

The rearrangement links TRBV14 to TRBJ2-2; D is perhaps TRBD2 (5 bases). Germline lookup yields CDR1 SGHDN and CDR2 FVKESK. Trimming pared 8 bases from V and 7 bases from J, leaving 11 bases between. There are 12 residues in the CDR3. DNA of the CDR3: TGTGCCAGCCGTCCGGGATACGGGGAGCTGTTTTTT. Translated, it gives CASRPGYGELFF.

The genes are TRBV9 and TRBJ1-3; the D gene is possibly TRBD1 (5 bases). The CDR3 is made up of 15 amino acids. Looked up from germline, CDR1 is SGDLS and CDR2 is YYNGEE. V was pared by 3 bases and J by 4 bases, with 14 bases between. CDR3 sequence (DNA): TGTGCCAGCAGCGCAGATGCGGGGGAAGGAAACACCATATATTTT. This gives the protein CASSADAGEGNTIYF.

V and J are TRBV29-1 and TRBJ1-1, with D possibly being TRBD1 (6 bases). V lost 3 bases and J lost 0, with 14 bases in between. Germline assignment: CDR1 SQVTM and CDR2 ANQGSEA. The CDR3 runs to 15 residues. CDR3 loop: CSVDSRGTVNTEAFF. CDR3 DNA: TGCAGCGTTGACAGTAGGGGGACCGTGAACACTGAAGCTTTCTTT.

The V gene is TRBV11-3, the J gene TRBJ2-1; D is ambiguous. The V gene's germline CDR1 is SGHNT and CDR2 YENEEA. The CDR3 is 11 amino acids. Trimming pared 8 bases from V and 4 bases from J, leaving 6 bases between. In nucleotides, the CDR3 is TGTGCCAGCGTCAGATACAATGAGCAGTTCTTC. The encoded protein is CASVRYNEQFF.

V and J are TRBV7-6 and TRBJ1-1, with 11 bases matching TRBD1. The V gene end was trimmed by 5 bases and the J gene end by 3 bases; junction bases not matched to a gene: 8. This CDR3 contains 16 residues. Germline V lookup: CDR1 SGHVS, CDR2 FNYEAQ. The CDR3 here is CASSPRTGGMDTEAFF. In nucleotides, the CDR3 is TGTGCCAGCAGCCCTAGGACAGGGGGCATGGACACTGAAGCTTTCTTT.

The rearrangement uses TRBV9 and TRBJ2-7; the match to TRBD1 covers 10 bases. Germline CDR1 and CDR2: SGDLS and YYNGEE. V lost 3 bases and J lost 3; bases outside the gene matches: 6. This CDR3 comprises 15 residues. The CDR3 here is CASSGGTGALYEQYF. The CDR3 nucleotides read TGTGCCAGCAGCGGAGGGACAGGGGCCCTCTACGAGCAGTACTTC.

The chain couples TRBV11-3 to TRBJ2-7; 10 bases line up with TRBD1. Germline-derived CDR1 and CDR2 are SGHNT and YENEEA. Losses at the gene ends were 6 bases for V and 2 bases for J; bases not matched to a gene: 10. The CDR3 consists of 16 residues. CDR3 amino acids: CASSQLRDRGPYEQYF. The CDR3 DNA follows: TGTGCCAGCAGTCAATTAAGGGACAGGGGACCCTACGAGCAGTACTTC. The variable domain in full, completed from reference TRBV11-3 and TRBJ2-7, reads EAGVVQSPRYKIIEKKQPVAFWCNPISGHNTLYWYLQNLGQGPELLIRYENEEAVDDSQLPKDRFSAERLKGVDSTLKIQPAELGDSAVYLCASSQLRDRGPYEQYFGPGTRLTVT.

This clone was seen just once. J is TRBJ2-5 and V is TRBV9; 12 bases are a match to TRBD2. There are 15 residues in the CDR3. Germline loops: CDR1 SGDLS, CDR2 YYNGEE. The V segment lost 4 bases and the J segment 2 bases; nucleotides outside the gene matches: 3. The CDR3 DNA follows: TGTGCCAGCAGCCCCGGACTAGCGGGACAAGAGACCCAGTACTTC. Translated, it gives CASSPGLAGQETQYF.

The chain joins TRBV7-8 to TRBJ2-7; TRBD2 agrees at 14 bases. Losses at the gene ends were 4 bases for V and 5 bases for J; bases not matched to a gene: 10. Germline-derived CDR1 and CDR2 are SGHVS and FQNEAQ. There are 17 residues in the CDR3. The CDR3 is CASSSGLAGVTLHEQYF. The CDR3 DNA reads as TGTGCCAGCAGCTCGGGACTAGCGGGAGTAACCCTCCACGAGCAGTACTTC.

The chain couples TRBV29-1 to TRBJ2-5; 7 nucleotides agree with TRBD2. This CDR3 spans 13 amino acids. CDR1 and CDR2 from the germline V gene are SQVTM and ANQGSEA. Losses at the gene ends were 3 bases for V and 5 bases for J; bases not matched to a gene: 6. The CDR3, as DNA: TGCAGCGTTGACGCTAGCGGAGGGGAGACCCAGTACTTC. This translates into CSVDASGGETQYF.

The chain is built from TRBV2 and TRBJ2-1; 13 bases are shared with TRBD2. The length of the CDR3 is 16 residues. V was pared by 5 bases and J by 0 bases, with 1 base of the junction left unmatched. Per germline, CDR1 SNHLY and CDR2 FYNNEI. Here the CDR3 DNA reads TGTGCCAGCAGTTGGACTAGCGGGAGCTCCTACAATGAGCAGTTCTTC. Its protein is CASSWTSGSSYNEQFF.

The rearrangement joins TRBV28 to TRBJ2-7; TRBD1 matches 8 bases. The V gene's germline CDR1 is MDHEN and CDR2 SYDVKM. The CDR3 consists of 16 residues. Trimming at V came to 6 bases and at J to 3 bases, leaving 13 bases not matched to a gene. CDR3 residues: CASRKDRGQGNYEQYF. For the CDR3, the DNA is TGTGCCAGCAGAAAGGACCGCGGACAGGGTAACTACGAGCAGTACTTC.

The chain carries TRBV19 and TRBJ1-5, with TRBD1 matching over 7 bases. The germline V gene encodes CDR1 LNHDA and CDR2 SQIVND (reference sequence). V lost 10 bases, J lost 3 bases, and 9 bases stayed unmatched. The CDR3 sequence is 14 residues long. The CDR3 DNA sequence: TGTGCCAACAACAGGGGACCTCCCAATCAGCCCCAGCATTTT. Translating gives CANNRGPPNQPQHF.

The rearrangement links TRBV4-3 to TRBJ1-2; D might be TRBD1 (5 bases). This CDR3 is built from 13 residues. Per germline, CDR1 LGHNA and CDR2 YSLEER. V lost 4 bases to trimming and J lost 3 bases, with 9 bases between them. This CDR3 is CASSPGTYYGYTF. The CDR3, as DNA: TGCGCCAGCAGCCCCGGGACTTACTATGGCTACACCTTC.

The chain recombines TRBV7-9 with TRBJ1-2; D gene ambiguous. The CDR3 runs 12 residues. The germline V and J ends were trimmed by 3 bases and 4 bases, with 6 bases remaining between them. CDR1 is SEHNR, CDR2 FQNEAQ, per germline (reference sequence). As DNA, the CDR3 is TGTGCCAGCAGCTTGGTCAGCTATGGCTACACCTTC. Translating it yields CASSLVSYGYTF.

CDR3 DNA: TGTGCCAGCTCACCGGGGACTGGCTCCTACAATGAGCAGTTCTTC. Protein sequence: CASSPGTGSYNEQFF. This rearrangement joins TRBV18 to TRBJ2-1; D is possibly TRBD2 (6 bases). V lost 3 bases, J lost 0 bases, and 9 bases lay in between. CDR3 length: 15 amino acids. Germline V gene sequence: CDR1 KGHSH, CDR2 LQKENI. Full variable domain (missing parts from reference TRBV18 and TRBJ2-1): NAGVMQNPRHLVRRRGQEARLRCSPMKGHSHVYWYRQLPEEGLKFMVYLQKENIIDESGMPKERFSAEFPKEGPSILRIQQVVRGDSAAYFCASSPGTGSYNEQFFGPGTRLTVL.

J is TRBJ1-2 and V is TRBV5-8, with 9 bases matching TRBD1. The CDR3 extends over 13 amino acids. V shed 4 bases and J 8 bases; nucleotides not matched to a gene: 6. In germline, CDR1 is SGHTS, CDR2 YDEGEE. CDR3 region: CASSPRQGEGYTF. The DNA of the CDR3 is TGTGCCAGCAGCCCCCGACAGGGGGAAGGCTACACCTTC.

The chain couples TRBV27 to TRBJ2-1, with 9 bases matching TRBD2. Germline assignment: CDR1 MNHEY and CDR2 SMNVEV (reference sequence). The trim removed 7 bases at V and 8 bases at J, leaving 12 bases unmatched. The CDR3 extends over 15 amino acids. CDR3 DNA sequence: TGTGCCAGCACTCGCGCGGGAGGGCATGGGTATGAGCAGTTCTTC. Translating it yields CASTRAGGHGYEQFF.

This chain uses TRBV6-4 with TRBJ1-2; 7 bases map to TRBD1. This CDR3 comprises 13 residues. V lost 3 bases, J lost 5 bases, and 3 bases stayed unmatched. Per germline, CDR1 MRHNA and CDR2 SNTAGT. The CDR3 nucleotides read TGTGCCAGCAGTGAGACAGGGATTTATGGCTACACCTTC. This sequence encodes CASSETGIYGYTF.

In DNA form, the CDR3 reads TGTGCCATCATCTCGGCAGGTGGAGGCACTGAAGCTTTCTTT. Its protein is CAIISAGGGTEAFF. The chain joins TRBV28 to TRBJ1-1; D not certain. The germline V gene encodes CDR1 MDHEN and CDR2 SYDVKM. Trimming stripped 10 bases from V and 4 bases from J, with 19 bases between. The CDR3 totals 14 residues.

V usage is TRBV28 and J usage is TRBJ1-4; no clear D. CDR3 size: 11 residues. V dropped 6 bases and J dropped 7 bases, with 6 bases sitting between them. The V gene's germline CDR1 is MDHEN and CDR2 SYDVKM. CDR3 sequence reads: CASRGSEKLFF. CDR3 nucleotides: TGTGCCAGCAGGGGGAGTGAAAAACTGTTTTTT.

J is TRBJ1-1 and V is TRBV5-6; tentative D call: TRBD1 (5 bases). V lost 0 bases and J 10 bases, leaving 13 bases between the germline ends. The CDR3 is 13 residues long. Germline-derived CDR1 and CDR2 are SGHDT and YYEEEE. As DNA, the CDR3 is TGTGCCAGCAGCTTGGCAGTGTGGGGCAGAGCTTTCTTT. Its protein is CASSLAVWGRAFF.